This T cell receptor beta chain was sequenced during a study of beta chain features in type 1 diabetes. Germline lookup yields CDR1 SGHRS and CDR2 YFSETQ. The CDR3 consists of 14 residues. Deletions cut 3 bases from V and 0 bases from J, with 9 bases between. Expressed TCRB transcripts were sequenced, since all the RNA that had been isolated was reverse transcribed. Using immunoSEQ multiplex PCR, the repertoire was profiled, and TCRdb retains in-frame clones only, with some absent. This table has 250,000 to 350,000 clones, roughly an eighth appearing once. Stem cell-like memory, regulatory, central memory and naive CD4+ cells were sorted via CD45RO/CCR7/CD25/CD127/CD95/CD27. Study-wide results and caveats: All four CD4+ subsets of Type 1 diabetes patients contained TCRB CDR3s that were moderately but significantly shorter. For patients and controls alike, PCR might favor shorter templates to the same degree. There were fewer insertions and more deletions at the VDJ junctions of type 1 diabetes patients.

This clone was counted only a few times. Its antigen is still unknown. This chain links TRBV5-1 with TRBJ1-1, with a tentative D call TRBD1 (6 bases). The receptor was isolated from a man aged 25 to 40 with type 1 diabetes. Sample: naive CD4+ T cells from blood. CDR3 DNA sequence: TGCGCCAGCAGCTCTCAGGGGTTGAACACTGAAGCTTTCTTT. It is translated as CASSSQGLNTEAFF.